Listed below are T cell receptor beta chains from one sample, sequenced in a study of technical replicates of blood from a few donors. Measured with immunoSEQ multiplex PCR; TCRdb has only the in-frame clones, and not every one. Of tens of thousands of clones in the sample, around 96% are singletons; the top ten hold approximately 0.39%. The sample taken for sequencing was T cells isolated from PBMCs. The receptor set was obtained from a human donor in good health. Both conserved end residues are part of each CDR3. D genes are given only for firm matches. Size values are once, few and many counts, or a class for expanded clones, and some rows have none.

>TRBD2|TRBJ2-5|19|.|TRBV7-6
TGTGCCAGCAGCTTAACCCATTCACTAGCGGGAGGGCGTCAAGAGACCCAGTACTTC
CASSLTHSLAGGRQETQYF
>.|TRBJ1-2|12|.|TRBV7-8
TGTGCCAGCAGCCCCGCATCACAGGGCTGCACCTTC
CASSPASQGCTF
>.|TRBJ2-1|12|.|TRBV11-2
TGTGCCAGCAGCTTTGCAGGTAATGAGCAGTTCTTC
CASSFAGNEQFF
>TRBD1|TRBJ2-3|14|.|TRBV5-1
TGCGCCAGCAGCTTGCCAGGGGGCGGAGATACGCAGTATTTT
CASSLPGGGDTQYF
>TRBD2|TRBJ2-3|16|.|TRBV9
TGTGCCAGCAGCGGGGGACTAGCGGGTTACACAGATACGCAGTATTTT
CASSGGLAGYTDTQYF
>TRBD1|TRBJ1-5|12|.|TRBV27
TGTGCCAGCAGAGACAGGGAACAGCCCCAGCATTTT
CASRDREQPQHF
>TRBD1|TRBJ1-3|19|.|TRBV7-7
TGTGCTAGCAGCCCTCGGACAGGGGGCGTCTTGGGCTCTGGAAACACCATATATTTT
CASSPRTGGVLGSGNTIYF
>.|TRBJ2-3|16|.|TRBV4-3
TGCGCCAGCAGCCAAGATCGCGGACTCGCCACAGATACGCAGTATTTT
CASSQDRGLATDTQYF
>.|TRBJ1-1|16|.|TRBV2
TGTGCCAGCAGTGATGTTGGCAGGGGCTATCACACTGAAGCTTTCTTT
CASSDVGRGYHTEAFF
>.|TRBJ2-1|15|.|TRBV9
TGTGCCAGCAGCGTAGAGGGCTTTCCGGACAGCCTGCAGTTCTTC
CASSVEGFPDSLQFF
>.|TRBJ1-1|17|.|TRBV6-1
TGTGCCAGCAGTGAAGCGCGGTTACGGGGGAAAACACTGGGAGCTTTCTTT
CASSEARLRGKTLGAFF
>.|TRBJ2-7|19|.|TRBV27
TGTGCCAGCAGTTTAACGGGGGCCCTTAGCGGGTGGCCCTCCTACGAGCAGTACTTC
CASSLTGALSGWPSYEQYF
>TRBD2|TRBJ2-7|15|few|TRBV9
TGTGCCAGCAGCGATTACTCGGCGGGAGACTACGAGCAGTACTTC
CASSDYSAGDYEQYF
>TRBD1|TRBJ2-1|16|.|TRBV9
TGTGCCAGCAGCGACGAGCCCGGGACAGCCTACAATGAGCAGTTCTTC
CASSDEPGTAYNEQFF
>.|TRBJ2-7|14|once|TRBV6-5
TGTGCCAGCAGTTACGACAGGGAGGCCTACGAGCAGTACTTC
CASSYDREAYEQYF
>.|TRBJ2-7|18|.|TRBV10-3
TGTGCCATCAGTGGGGACAGGGGGTCTAGCGGGAGGGCCTACGAGCAGTACTTC
CAISGDRGSSGRAYEQYF